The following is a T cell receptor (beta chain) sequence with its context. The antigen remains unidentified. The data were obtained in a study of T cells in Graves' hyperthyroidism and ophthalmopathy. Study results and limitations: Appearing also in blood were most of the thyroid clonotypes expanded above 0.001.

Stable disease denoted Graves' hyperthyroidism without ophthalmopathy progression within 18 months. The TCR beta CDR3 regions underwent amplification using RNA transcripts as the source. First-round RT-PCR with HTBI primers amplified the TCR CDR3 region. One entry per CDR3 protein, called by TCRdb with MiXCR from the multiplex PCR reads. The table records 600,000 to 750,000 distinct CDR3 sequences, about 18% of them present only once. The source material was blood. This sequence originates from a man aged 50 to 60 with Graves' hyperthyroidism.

The CDR3 protein is CASRISGSYGYTF. The CDR3 DNA follows: TGTGCCAGCAGGATATCGGGCTCCTATGGCTACACCTTC. The chain joins TRBV14 to TRBJ1-2; D uncertain. This CDR3 spans 13 amino acids. The V end was cut by 6 bases, the J end by 4 bases, with 12 bases between. Germline CDR1 reads SGHDN; CDR2 reads FVKESK.